Below are 28 T cell receptor beta chains sequenced from a single sample in a study of blood T cell repertoires in COVID-19. Only in-frame clones appear in the TCRdb table, and some are missing; sequencing was by immunoSEQ multiplex PCR. The profile shows more than 250,000 clones, 70% to 90% of them singletons. Material: PBMCs or T cells enriched from blood (not recorded which). All receptors derive from a woman aged 25 to 45 who had recovered from COVID-19.

V usage is TRBV9 and J usage is TRBJ2-2; a possible D gene is TRBD2 (6 bases). Trimming cost V 0 bases and J 5 bases, with 23 bases left between them. This CDR3 has 19 residues. Germline CDR1 reads SGDLS; CDR2 reads YYNGEE. The CDR3 DNA is TGTGCCAGCAGCGTAGAAGGAGGGGTAAGGGCCGTATCGACCGGGGAGCTGTTTTTT. Its translation: CASSVEGGVRAVSTGELFF. Based on the CDR3 plus reference TRBV9 and TRBJ2-2, the full variable domain is DSGVTQTPKHLITATGQRVTLRCSPRSGDLSVYWYQQSLDQGLQFLIQYYNGEERAKGNILERFSAQQFPDLHSELNLSSLELGDSALYFCASSVEGGVRAVSTGELFFGEGSRLTVL.

The chain joins TRBV29-1 to TRBJ1-3; a weak D match, TRBD1 (5 bases). In germline, CDR1 is SQVTM, CDR2 ANQGSEA. V shed 6 bases and J shed 4 bases, with 13 bases lying between them. This CDR3 region has 13 residues. The CDR3 region has the DNA TGCAGCGTCCAACCCGACAGCGGAAACACCATATATTTT. This gives the protein CSVQPDSGNTIYF.

The rearrangement links TRBV6-5 to TRBJ1-2, with D hard to call. Germline V gene lookup returns CDR1 MNHEY and CDR2 SVGAGI. The length of the CDR3 is 16 residues. V was clipped by 0 bases and J by 6 bases, with 17 bases between them. The chain's CDR3 is CASSYSSSARSDGYTF. CDR3 nucleotides: TGTGCCAGCAGTTACTCGTCGTCGGCTAGGAGTGATGGCTACACCTTC.

The J gene is TRBJ2-7, the V gene TRBV5-1; 8 nucleotides match TRBD2. Germline-derived CDR1 and CDR2 are SGHRS and YFSETQ. Trimming at V came to 0 bases and at J to 7 bases, leaving 12 bases not matched to a gene. The CDR3 runs 16 residues. The CDR3 protein is CASSLEGQLGLGEQYF. CDR3 DNA sequence: TGCGCCAGCAGCTTGGAGGGGCAGTTGGGACTAGGAGAGCAGTACTTC.

The rearrangement uses TRBV7-2 and TRBJ1-2; TRBD1 aligns across 7 bases. The junction had 3 bases not matched to a gene; V was cut back by 1 base and J by 4 bases. The CDR3 runs 14 residues. The germline CDR1 and CDR2 sequences are SGHTA and FQGNSA. This chain's CDR3 is CASSLGGTAYGYTF. CDR3 bases: TGTGCCAGCAGCTTAGGCGGGACAGCCTATGGCTACACCTTC.

This clone turned up a few times. The V gene is TRBV19, the J gene TRBJ1-2; weak D call: TRBD1 (5 bases). V was cut by 6 bases and J by 3 bases, with 14 bases left in between. CDR3 length: 14 residues. Germline CDR1 reads LNHDA; CDR2 reads SQIVND (reference sequence). The CDR3 spells CASSPIRGDYGYTF. CDR3 coding DNA: TGTGCCAGTAGCCCCATTCGGGGGGACTATGGCTACACCTTC.

The chain carries TRBV7-8 and TRBJ2-1, with D possibly TRBD1 on 5 matching bases. CDR3 length: 13 amino acids. The V and J ends lost 6 bases and 4 bases respectively, with 10 bases between them. The V gene's germline CDR1 is SGHVS and CDR2 FQNEAQ. The CDR3: CASRGDSYNEQFF. Written as DNA, the CDR3 is TGTGCCAGCAGAGGCGACAGTTACAATGAGCAGTTCTTC. The variable domain in full, with the rest retrieved from reference TRBV7-8 and TRBJ2-1, is GAGVSQSPRYKVAKRGQDVALRCDPISGHVSLFWYQQALGQGPEFLTYFQNEAQLDKSGLPSDRFFAERPEGSVSTLKIQRTQQEDSAVYLCASRGDSYNEQFFGPGTRLTVL.

This clone was recorded once. This chain links TRBV5-1 with TRBJ2-1; weak D call: TRBD2 (6 bases). Per germline, CDR1 SGHRS and CDR2 YFSETQ. This CDR3 contains 16 residues. V lost 0 bases, J lost 2 bases, and 12 bases lay in between. CDR3 residues: CASSLAGGPTYNEQFF. CDR3 in DNA: TGCGCCAGCAGCTTGGCCGGGGGACCAACCTACAATGAGCAGTTCTTC.

This chain joins TRBV7-6 and TRBJ1-2; the match to TRBD1 covers 7 bases. Germline trimming cut 4 bases from V and 6 bases from J; bases unmatched to any gene: 8. Germline CDR1 and CDR2: SGHVS and FNYEAQ. The CDR3 is 14 amino acids. The CDR3 region has the DNA TGTGCCAGCAGCTCCGACAGGGCTTTCAATGGCTACACCTTC. Its protein product is CASSSDRAFNGYTF. The variable domain in full, completed from reference TRBV7-6 and TRBJ1-2, reads GAGVSQSPRYKVTKRGQDVALRCDPISGHVSLYWYRQALGQGPEFLTYFNYEAQQDKSGLPNDRFSAERPEGSISTLTIQRTEQRDSAMYRCASSSDRAFNGYTFGSGTRLTVV.

The chain recombines TRBV6-1 with TRBJ1-2; D might be TRBD1 (5 bases). Germline V gene sequence: CDR1 MNHNS, CDR2 SASEGT. V lost 1 base and J lost 4, with 10 bases in between. This CDR3 spans 14 amino acids. This CDR3 reads CASSEEGQFYGYTF. The CDR3, as DNA: TGTGCCAGCAGTGAAGAAGGACAATTCTATGGCTACACCTTC.

The chain couples TRBV3-1 (or the pseudogene TRBV3-2) to TRBJ1-4, with D possibly matching TRBD1 (5 bases). Trimming took off 3 bases at V and 4 bases at J, with 12 bases between the two ends. This CDR3 has 15 residues. Germline V CDR1 and CDR2: LGHDT, YNNKEL (reference sequence). For the CDR3, the DNA is TGTGCCAGCAGCCAGAGACAGAAGGTTAATGAAAAACTGTTTTTT. Translated, it gives CASSQRQKVNEKLFF.

V usage is TRBV30 and J usage is TRBJ1-1; D is uncertain. Trimming cost V 1 base and J 7 bases, with 7 bases left between them. This CDR3 is 11 amino acids long. From germline, CDR1 is GTSNPN and CDR2 SVGIG (reference sequence). This chain's CDR3 is CAWSEYSEAFF. CDR3 sequence (DNA): TGTGCCTGGAGTGAGTACAGTGAAGCTTTCTTT.

The rearrangement links TRBV7-3 to TRBJ2-7; 8 bases map to TRBD1. With V trimmed by 3 bases and J by 4 bases, 11 bases remained unmatched. The CDR3 consists of 16 residues. Germline CDR1 is SGHTA and CDR2 is FQGTGA. The CDR3 protein is CASSLGGTGEPYEQYF. The CDR3 DNA reads as TGTGCCAGCAGCTTGGGCGGGACAGGCGAGCCTTACGAGCAGTACTTC.

CDR3 nucleotide sequence: TGTGCCAGCAGTTACTCAGGGGGAGATGAAGCTTTCTTT. Its protein is CASSYSGGDEAFF. V usage is TRBV6-5 and J usage is TRBJ1-1, with D perhaps TRBD1 (6 bases). This CDR3 has 13 amino acids. The V end was cut by 0 bases, the J end by 7 bases, with 9 bases between. The germline CDR1 and CDR2 sequences are MNHEY and SVGAGI.

The chain recombines TRBV4-1 with TRBJ2-7, with 9 bases aligning to TRBD1. CDR1 is MGHRA and CDR2 is YSYEKL in the germline V gene. This CDR3 is built from 16 residues. V shed 1 base, J shed 2 bases, and the junction held 6 bases outside the gene matches. The CDR3 here is CASSQAPGQGPYEQYF. In DNA, the CDR3 is TGCGCCAGCAGCCAAGCCCCGGGACAGGGTCCCTACGAGCAGTACTTC.

The chain employs TRBV6-4 and TRBJ1-2; the D gene is possibly TRBD1 (5 bases). The germline V and J ends were trimmed by 2 bases and 4 bases, with 11 bases remaining between them. This CDR3 contains 14 residues. Germline V gene data show CDR1 as MRHNA and CDR2 as SNTAGT. The CDR3 DNA reads TGTGCCAGCAGTGACGGGCAGGGAGGCTATGGCTACACCTTC. Amino acid sequence: CASSDGQGGYGYTF.

This clone has a handful of counts. The V and J genes are TRBV19 and TRBJ1-1; perhaps TRBD1 as D (5 bases). V was cut by 7 bases and J by 0 bases, with 12 bases left in between. This CDR3 has 14 amino acids. CDR1 LNHDA and CDR2 SQIVND come from the germline V gene (reference sequence). CDR3 protein: CASTQNRMNTEAFF. The CDR3 bases are TGTGCCAGTACCCAGAACAGGATGAACACTGAAGCTTTCTTT.

The gene calls are TRBV6-5 and TRBJ1-4; 7 nucleotides line up with TRBD1. CDR1 and CDR2 from the germline V gene are MNHEY and SVGAGI. The CDR3 length is 14 residues. Trimming at V came to 6 bases and at J to 8 bases, leaving 9 bases not matched to a gene. Here the CDR3 reads CASRPDRVGEKLFF. CDR3 bases: TGTGCCAGCAGACCCGACAGGGTGGGAGAAAAACTGTTTTTT.

The rearrangement links TRBV10-3 to TRBJ1-1; no clear D gene. The CDR3 has 14 amino acids. Between the trimmed V and J ends, which lost 0 bases and 7 bases, there was a span of 12 bases. Germline V gene lookup returns CDR1 ENHRY and CDR2 SYGVKD. CDR3 nucleotides: TGTGCCATCAGTGAGTCGTATGGGCTCAGTGAAGCTTTCTTT. This gives the protein CAISESYGLSEAFF.

V gene TRBV6-5 combines with J gene TRBJ2-5; maybe TRBD1 (6 bases). The V end lost 10 bases, the J end lost 3 bases, and 12 bases lay between the germline ends. The CDR3 totals 12 residues. Germline-derived CDR1 and CDR2 are MNHEY and SVGAGI. For the CDR3, the DNA is TGTGCCATCGCACAGGGCGAAGAGACCCAGTACTTC. It translates to CAIAQGEETQYF.

This rearrangement joins TRBV5-4 to TRBJ2-3, with a weak D call TRBD2 (5 bases). CDR3 length: 18 amino acids. Per germline, CDR1 SGHNT and CDR2 YYREEE (reference sequence). Trimming took off 3 bases at V and 1 base at J, with 21 bases between the two ends. The CDR3 loop reads CASSSHVRASTGTDTQYF. CDR3 DNA: TGTGCCAGCAGCTCTCACGTGAGGGCATCCACTGGCACAGATACGCAGTATTTT.

V and J are TRBV30 and TRBJ1-1, with D possibly matching TRBD1 (5 bases). Trimming shortened V by 3 bases and J by 2 bases, and 10 bases separated the two germline ends. CDR1 GTSNPN and CDR2 SVGIG come from the germline V gene (reference sequence). The CDR3 has 13 amino acids. The CDR3: CAWRTGGNTEAFF. The CDR3 DNA is TGTGCCTGGAGGACGGGGGGTAACACTGAAGCTTTCTTT.

V and J are TRBV19 and TRBJ1-3, with TRBD1 identical over 7 bases. Germline lookup yields CDR1 LNHDA and CDR2 SQIVND (reference sequence). There are 17 residues in the CDR3. J gave up 0 bases and V 4 bases, and 9 bases lay outside the gene matches. The CDR3 region has the DNA TGTGCCAGTAGTACCTTCGGGACAGAAGCCTCTGGAAACACCATATATTTT. Translating it yields CASSTFGTEASGNTIYF.

The rearrangement joins TRBV5-6 to TRBJ2-1; 7 positions match TRBD2. The V gene end was trimmed by 2 bases and the J gene end by 7 bases; junction bases not matched to a gene: 3. The CDR3 sequence is 13 residues long. The germline CDR1 and CDR2 sequences are SGHDT and YYEEEE. For the CDR3, the DNA is TGTGCCAGCAGCTTCTCTAGCGGAAATGAGCAGTTCTTC. It translates to CASSFSSGNEQFF. Filled out from reference TRBV5-6 and TRBJ2-1, the complete variable domain reads DAGVTQSPTHLIKTRGQQVTLRCSPKSGHDTVSWYQQALGQGPQFIFQYYEEEERQRGNFPDRFSGHQFPNYSSELNVNALLLGDSALYLCASSFSSGNEQFFGPGTRLTVL.

The V gene is TRBV5-1, the J gene TRBJ1-3, with a tentative D call TRBD1 (6 bases). CDR3 size: 17 residues. CDR1 and CDR2 (germline): SGHRS, YFSETQ. With 4 bases removed from V and 2 bases from J, the gap between germline ends came to 19 bases. DNA for the CDR3: TGCGCCAGCAGCCCGGTGGGGGCTGTCGGGGCTGGAAACACCATATATTTT. It specifies CASSPVGAVGAGNTIYF. The whole variable domain, remainder taken from reference TRBV5-1 and TRBJ1-3, is KAGVTQTPRYLIKTRGQQVTLSCSPISGHRSVSWYQQTPGQGLQFLFEYFSETQRNKGNFPGRFSGRQFSNSRSEMNVSTLELGDSALYLCASSPVGAVGAGNTIYFGEGSWLTVV.

V and J are TRBV18 and TRBJ2-1; 9 positions agree with TRBD1. V lost 3 bases, J lost 2 bases, and 5 bases stayed unmatched. The CDR3 is 16 residues long. Germline CDR1 and CDR2: KGHSH and LQKENI. The CDR3 nucleotides are TGTGCCAGCTCACCCATCACAGGGGGCGCCTACAATGAGCAGTTCTTC. It encodes CASSPITGGAYNEQFF.

This chain joins TRBV4-1 and TRBJ1-1, with a possible D match to TRBD1 (6 bases). The V end lost 1 base, the J end lost 2 bases, and 8 bases lay between the germline ends. The CDR3 totals 14 residues. CDR1 is MGHRA, CDR2 YSYEKL, per germline. The CDR3 is CASSQGTANTEAFF. CDR3 in DNA: TGCGCCAGCAGCCAAGGGACAGCTAACACTGAAGCTTTCTTT.

V usage is TRBV3-1 (or the pseudogene TRBV3-2) and J usage is TRBJ1-5, with 10 bases matching TRBD1. Germline values: CDR1 LGHDT, CDR2 YNNKEL (reference sequence). Unmatched junction bases numbered 5, after V lost 6 bases and J lost 3 bases. The CDR3 totals 15 residues. This CDR3 reads CASRGTGVNNQPQHF. Written as DNA, the CDR3 is TGTGCCAGCAGGGGGACAGGGGTTAACAATCAGCCCCAGCATTTT.